This TCR beta chain was obtained from a study of regulatory T cells in long-lasting Graves disease. Investigators prepared the TCR beta libraries by applying iRepertoire HTBI primers and Arm-PCR of CDR3 regions. TCRdb reprocessed the multiplex PCR reads via MiXCR and lists one record per CDR3 protein. This table holds more than 350,000 distinct CDR3 sequences, around 14% found once. There are many counts of this clonotype. This CDR3 region has 15 residues. Germline loops: CDR1 LGHDT, CDR2 YNNKEL (reference sequence). V shed 5 bases, J shed 5 bases, and the junction held 6 bases outside the gene matches. The time point was: newly diagnosed GD, antithyroid drugs for less than 3 months. From RNA extracted from PBMCs, the TCR library was made. In addition, the sample was reused for a study of T cells in Graves' hyperthyroidism and ophthalmopathy.

The sequences come from peripheral blood mononuclear cells (PBMCs), collected at new diagnosis, from a patient treated with antithyroid drugs. The receptor was derived from a woman in her 30s with Graves disease. V gene TRBV3-1 combines with J gene TRBJ2-1, with TRBD1 matching 10 bases. The CDR3 DNA reads TGTGCCAGCAGCGGCGACAGGGGGCTTCACAATGAGCAGTTCTTC. Its protein product is CASSGDRGLHNEQFF.